This T cell receptor (beta chain) appears in the sequencing data of a study of blood T cell repertoires in COVID-19. For the study at large: Acute and convalescent COVID-19 samples came from the United States, Italy and Spain. T cells, B-cell-depleted T cells, or PBMCs provided the cDNA or gDNA that served as material.

In the source study's methods: Scientists estimated how many nucleated cells there were by amplifying reference gene primers. Data came from immunoSEQ multiplex PCR; TCRdb stores just in-frame clones and leaves some out. V and J calls and clone size follow that table, whereas D and trimming were derived from the DNA. The table has 380,000 or so clones, roughly 90% seen once. V was clipped by 3 bases and J by 4 bases, with 8 bases between them. Germline V lookup: CDR1 KGHSH, CDR2 LQKENI. CDR3 length: 13 amino acids. Sequenced input: peripheral blood. The chain combines TRBV18 with TRBJ2-3; no reliable D call. The receptor comes from a man aged 40-55 years with acute or convalescent COVID-19. The CDR3 is CASSPPTPDTQYF. The CDR3 DNA follows: TGTGCCAGCTCACCCCCGACACCAGATACGCAGTATTTT.